The TCR beta chain described here comes from a study of blood T cell repertoires in COVID-19. Across the study: Sample material is recorded as cDNA or gDNA derived from T cells, B-cell-depleted T cells, or PBMCs.

Under the authors' procedure: Amplification with reference gene primers provided the estimates of nucleated cell counts. Profiling relied on immunoSEQ multiplex PCR, and the TCRdb table lists in-frame clones only, not all of them. The V and J calls and clone size were taken over from that table, and D and trimming were inferred from the DNA. The sample records some 340,000 clones, 85% to 95% being singletons. Germline CDR1 and CDR2: SGHRS and YFSETQ. CDR3 size: 15 residues. Deletions cut 2 bases from V and 3 bases from J, with 12 bases between. Residents of 24 US areas, aged roughly 18 to 89 years, made up the participants. Individuals in the exposed group had encountered a COVID-19 case within 2 weeks preceding study entry.

The source is a woman under 40 who had been exposed to COVID-19. Sequencing used PBMCs or T cells enriched from blood (not recorded which). The chain links TRBV5-1 to TRBJ1-5; weak D call: TRBD1 (6 bases). DNA of the CDR3: TGCGCCAGCAGCTTTACGGGACATAACAATCAGCCCCAGCATTTT. Translating gives CASSFTGHNNQPQHF.